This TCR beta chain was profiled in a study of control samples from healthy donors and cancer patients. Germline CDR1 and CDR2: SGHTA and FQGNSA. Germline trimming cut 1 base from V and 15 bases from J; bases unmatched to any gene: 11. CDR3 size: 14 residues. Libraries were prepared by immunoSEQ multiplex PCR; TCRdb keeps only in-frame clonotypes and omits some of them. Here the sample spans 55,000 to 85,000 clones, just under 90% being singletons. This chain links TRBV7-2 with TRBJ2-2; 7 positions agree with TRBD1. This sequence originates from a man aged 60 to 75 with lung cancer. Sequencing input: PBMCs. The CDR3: CASSLERFTGVVFF. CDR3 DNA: TGTGCCAGCAGCTTAGAGCGGTTCACAGGGGTGGTGTTTTTT.